This T cell receptor beta chain was identified in a study of blood T cell repertoires in COVID-19. Background on the study: Nucleic acid was either cDNA or gDNA, and it came from T cells, B-cell-depleted T cells, or PBMCs.

The V segment lost 6 bases and the J segment 7 bases; nucleotides outside the gene matches: 8. CDR3 size: 14 residues. CDR1 ENHRY and CDR2 SYGVKD come from the germline V gene. Original analysis: Using reference gene primer amplification, nucleated cell counts were estimated. This table comes from immunoSEQ multiplex PCR, and its TCRdb copy is limited to in-frame clones, with some not included. V, J and clone size are those of that table, while D and trimming were read from the DNA. The data show 120,000 or so clones, with about four fifths seen just once and about a sixth held by the top ten. This clone showed up just a few times. This sample includes further DNA sequences coding for the same CDR3.

V gene TRBV10-3 combines with J gene TRBJ2-1; 8 positions agree with TRBD2. Sequencing input: peripheral blood. This sequence originates from a man in his 60s with active or convalescent COVID-19. The CDR3 loop is CAISKRERGNEQFF. CDR3 DNA sequence: TGTGCCATCAGCAAGCGGGAGCGGGGGAATGAGCAGTTCTTC.